The 14 T cell receptor beta chains listed next were all sequenced from one sample in a study of molecular identifiers for immune sequencing clone quantification. From the PCR reads, TCRdb called clonotypes with MiXCR, one entry per CDR3 protein. Seen here are 250,000 to 350,000 distinct CDR3 sequences, around a fifth observed once, and the top ten hold 0.81%. The sample consisted of naive CD8+ T cells from blood, with Jurkat cell RNA spiked in. Described subset: FACS-sorted CD8+CD4-CCR7+CD45RA+ naive T cells. These receptors were taken from a human donor in good health. Some libraries in this study had Jurkat cell RNA spiked in.

The sample holds many counts of this clonotype. The rearrangement joins TRBV7-9 to TRBJ2-5, with D unclear. The germline gives CDR1 SEHNR, CDR2 FQNEAQ (reference sequence). The CDR3 consists of 12 residues. The germline V and J ends were trimmed by 7 bases and 3 bases, with 9 bases remaining between them. The CDR3 region is CASKDGKETQYF. CDR3 DNA sequence: TGTGCCAGCAAGGACGGAAAAGAGACCCAGTACTTC.

This clonotype appeared many times. The rearrangement joins TRBV21-1 to TRBJ1-4; the table's TRBD1 call for D was not verified on the DNA. TRBV21-1 is given as a pseudogene. This CDR3 contains 14 residues. The CDR3 sequence is CASSKRKQDEKLFF. As DNA, the CDR3 is TGTGCCAGCAGCAAAAGGAAACAGGATGAAAAACTGTTTTTT.

The sample holds many counts of this clonotype. The chain is built from TRBV7-9 and TRBJ2-7, with TRBD1 identical over 8 bases. The CDR3 length is 14 residues. The germline gives CDR1 SEHNR, CDR2 FQNEAQ (reference sequence). Trimming removed 9 bases from V and 2 bases from J; junction bases left unmatched: 9. Here the CDR3 DNA reads TGTGCCAGTGCCGGGACAGGCGCACCCTACGAGCAGTACTTC. This codes for CASAGTGAPYEQYF.

This clonotype was counted ten times or more. The V gene is TRBV28, the J gene TRBJ2-5, with 7 bases lining up with TRBD1. The CDR3 is 13 amino acids. Germline V lookup: CDR1 MDHEN, CDR2 SYDVKM. After removal of 6 bases from V and 3 bases from J, the junction contained 4 bases not matched to a gene. This CDR3 reads CASSYTGEETQYF. For the CDR3, the DNA is TGTGCCAGCAGCTATACAGGGGAAGAGACCCAGTACTTC.

Only a few counts were recorded for this clonotype. The chain uses TRBV7-9 and TRBJ2-2; 10 positions match TRBD1. Germline CDR1 SEHNR, CDR2 FQNEAQ (reference sequence). Trimming took 4 bases from V and 5 from J; bases not matched to a gene: 7. The CDR3 is 16 residues long. CDR3 residues: CASSSRDRGWTGELFF. The CDR3 DNA reads as TGTGCCAGCAGCTCCCGGGACAGGGGCTGGACCGGGGAGCTGTTTTTT.

The CDR3 DNA reads TGTGCCAGTAGTATTGTGGGGGCTTCTCAGCATTTT. Translating gives CASSIVGASQHF. The V call is TRBV19, the J call TRBJ1-5, with a tentative D call TRBD1 (6 bases). Trimming stripped 3 bases from V and 13 bases from J, with 13 bases between. Germline V gene sequence: CDR1 LNHDA, CDR2 SQIVND (reference sequence). The CDR3 length is 12 residues.

This clonotype appeared a few times. The CDR3 region is CASSPDRGRSGELFF. The CDR3 DNA is TGCGCCAGCAGCCCCGACAGGGGGCGTTCCGGGGAGCTGTTTTTT. The genes are TRBV4-3 and TRBJ2-2; 10 bases map to TRBD1. CDR1 is LGHNA and CDR2 is YSLEER in the germline V gene. The CDR3 length is 15 residues. V lost 4 bases to trimming and J lost 6 bases; unmatched junction nucleotides: 5.

This clonotype showed up many times. The chain has TRBV7-9 and TRBJ2-7, with D hard to call. Germline values: CDR1 SEHNR, CDR2 FQNEAQ (reference sequence). Trimming removed 1 base from V and 0 bases from J, with 7 bases in between. This CDR3 is built from 14 residues. The CDR3, as DNA: TGTGCCAGCAGCTTAGGGGCAGACTCCTACGAGCAGTACTTC. It is translated as CASSLGADSYEQYF.

This clonotype was seen repeatedly, ten times or more. This sequence joins TRBV7-2 and TRBJ2-7, with 9 bases that match TRBD1. Germline CDR1 is SGHTA and CDR2 is FQGNSA. The J segment lost 3 bases and the V segment lost 5 bases, leaving 8 bases of the junction unmatched. This CDR3 is 15 amino acids long. CDR3 coding DNA: TGTGCCAGCAGCGGCCTGGAGACAGGGGGCTACGAGCAGTACTTC. Translation: CASSGLETGGYEQYF.

This clonotype was counted between two and nine times. J is TRBJ1-5 and V is TRBV3-1, with a weak D call TRBD1 (6 bases). CDR1 LGHDT and CDR2 YNNKEL come from the germline V gene (reference sequence). The CDR3 is 14 amino acids. Trimming shortened V by 4 bases and J by 5 bases, and 12 bases separated the two germline ends. For the CDR3, the DNA is TGTGCCAGCAGCCGGGGGCGAGCGGATCAGCCCCAGCATTTT. It specifies CASSRGRADQPQHF. Drawing the rest from reference TRBV3-1 and TRBJ1-5, the complete variable domain is DTAVSQTPKYLVTQMGNDKSIKCEQNLGHDTMYWYKQDSKKFLKIMFSYNNKELIINETVPNRFSPKSPDKAHLNLHINSLELGDSAVYFCASSRGRADQPQHFGDGTRLSIL.

This clonotype was counted only a few times. V usage is TRBV2 and J usage is TRBJ1-2, with no clear D. The CDR3 extends over 20 amino acids. V was trimmed by 0 bases and J by 2 bases, leaving 25 bases between them. Germline-derived CDR1 and CDR2 are SNHLY and FYNNEI. This CDR3 is CASSEAFRQPPRTSNYGYTF. The CDR3 coding sequence is TGTGCCAGCAGTGAAGCCTTTAGACAACCTCCCAGGACGAGCAACTATGGCTACACCTTC.

This clonotype has at least ten counts. This chain connects TRBV6-2 or TRBV6-3 to TRBJ2-1; no definite D call. Germline CDR1 and CDR2: MNHEY and SVGEGT. The CDR3 runs 12 residues. With 5 bases removed from V and 7 bases from J, the gap between germline ends came to 9 bases. CDR3 in DNA: TGTGCCAGCAGTGTGGCCTTGAATGAGCAGTTCTTC. Translated: CASSVALNEQFF.

The chain employs TRBV2 and TRBJ2-5; 7 positions match TRBD1. CDR1 is SNHLY and CDR2 is FYNNEI in the germline V gene. This CDR3 comprises 15 residues. V was pared by 8 bases and J by 5 bases, with 14 bases of the junction left unmatched. The CDR3 nucleotides are TGTGCCAGCCAAGGGACAGAGAGTCTTCGTGAGACCCAGTACTTC. Residues: CASQGTESLRETQYF.

This clonotype was recorded a few times. This rearrangement joins TRBV5-4 to TRBJ1-4, with TRBD1 matching 9 bases. The junction had 2 bases not matched to a gene; V was cut back by 0 bases and J by 5 bases. The CDR3 has 15 residues. The germline gives CDR1 SGHNT, CDR2 YYREEE (reference sequence). The CDR3 here is CASSLETGGNEKLFF. Here the CDR3 DNA reads TGTGCCAGCAGCTTGGAAACAGGGGGCAATGAAAAACTGTTTTTT.